This T cell receptor beta chain appears in the sequencing data of a study of OX40 agonist ivuxolimab in advanced cancers. Notes on the study in general: At 0.1 to 3.0 mg/kg, CD4+ and CD8+ blood T cells expanded clonally by week 6. Expanded clones were, on average, more numerous among CD8+ T cells than CD4+.

CDR1 and CDR2 (germline): MDHEN, SYDVKM. The V and J ends lost 4 bases and 9 bases respectively, with 15 bases between them. The CDR3 has 13 amino acids. Profiled with immunoSEQ multiplex PCR; TCRdb holds only in-frame clones, not every one. There are about 72,000 clones in the sample; over 75% occur only once, and approximately 0.94% lies in the top ten. On this clone itself: The antigen is not known.

This rearrangement joins TRBV28 to TRBJ1-2; D not certain. This specimen consisted of CD4+ or CD8+ T cells sorted from blood, obtained in a trial of the OX40 agonist ivuxolimab. The receptor comes from an adult with an advanced solid tumor such as melanoma, head and neck, liver or kidney cancer. Here the CDR3 DNA reads TGTGCCAGCAGTTCGGTAGTCGATACGAGCTACACCTTC. Translating gives CASSSVVDTSYTF.